This T cell receptor (beta chain) was recovered during a study of T cells after yellow fever vaccination. The wider study: In the case of low-cell-number fractions, SMART-Seq v4 Ultra Low Input was used for preparation. Points from the study as a whole: Re-detected after boosting: most primary clones, almost 98% of CD4 and 88% of CD8.

V dropped 3 bases and J dropped 4; count of bases not matched to a gene: 2. CDR1 and CDR2 (germline): DFQATT, SNEGSKA (reference sequence). The CDR3 is 14 residues long. TCRdb reanalysed the 5' RACE reads using MiXCR and keeps one entry per CDR3 protein. The sample consists of over 300,000 distinct CDR3 sequences, approximately 4% of them appearing once. This clonotype was observed at least ten times. What it binds is unknown. The starting material was PBMCs, obtained 5 days after the yellow fever booster vaccination. The sequence came from a man younger than 30 who received the YFV17D yellow fever vaccine. The chain couples TRBV20-1 to TRBJ2-5, with TRBD2 identical over 13 bases. CDR3 in amino acids: CSASWTSGGETQYF. The CDR3 DNA reads as TGCAGTGCTAGTTGGACTAGCGGGGGAGAGACCCAGTACTTC.